The 29 T cell receptor beta chains listed next were all sequenced from one sample in a study of CD4 T cells in relation to SARS-CoV-2 and coronaviruses. Profiling relied on immunoSEQ multiplex PCR, and the TCRdb table lists in-frame clones only, not all of them. There are 60,000 or so clones in the sample; over 90% occur only once, and 0.13% to 0.15% lies in the top ten. Unexposed donor CD4+ T cells date from 2011-2018, before the COVID-19 pandemic. Sample: naive CD4+ T cells from PBMCs. Subset defined: naive CD4+ T cells isolated by negative enrichment. The receptors shown here come from a human donor in good health.

This clone has a single count. This sequence joins TRBV2 and TRBJ1-6; tentatively, D is TRBD1 (5 bases). The length of the CDR3 is 16 residues. From germline, CDR1 is SNHLY and CDR2 FYNNEI. V lost 4 bases to trimming and J lost 0 bases, with 10 bases between them. The CDR3 sequence: CASSAAGYSYNSPLHF. Written as DNA, the CDR3 is TGTGCCAGCAGTGCCGCAGGGTACTCCTATAATTCACCCCTCCACTTT. Drawing the rest from reference TRBV2 and TRBJ1-6, the complete variable domain is EPEVTQTPSHQVTQMGQEVILRCVPISNHLYFYWYRQILGQKVEFLVSFYNNEISEKSEIFDDQFSVERPDGSNFTLKIRSTKLEDSAMYFCASSAAGYSYNSPLHFGNGTRLTVT.

The gene calls are TRBV7-9 and TRBJ2-7; 9 nucleotides match TRBD2. The trim removed 5 bases at V and 2 bases at J, leaving 10 bases unmatched. Germline V CDR1 and CDR2: SEHNR, FQNEAQ (reference sequence). The CDR3 has 16 amino acids. The CDR3: CASSTAGREGPYEQYF. The CDR3 DNA sequence: TGTGCCAGCAGCACCGCGGGGCGGGAGGGCCCCTACGAGCAGTACTTC.

The chain combines TRBV24-1 with TRBJ2-1; no firm D call. The V and J ends lost 5 bases and 9 bases respectively, with 13 bases between them. Germline CDR1 is KGHDR and CDR2 is SFDVKD. CDR3 length: 13 residues. CDR3 in amino acids: CATSVTFTGEQFF. The CDR3 DNA is TGTGCCACCAGTGTAACTTTTACCGGTGAGCAGTTCTTC.

The chain recombines TRBV28 with TRBJ2-2; tentatively, D is TRBD1 (5 bases). The CDR3 spans 15 residues. The germline CDR1 and CDR2 sequences are MDHEN and SYDVKM. The V end was cut by 3 bases, the J end by 4 bases, with 12 bases between. The DNA for the CDR3 is TGTGCCAGCAGTTTGGTAGGGGCCTTCACCGGGGAGCTGTTTTTT. Protein product: CASSLVGAFTGELFF. Full variable domain (remainder filled in from reference TRBV28 and TRBJ2-2): DVKVTQSSRYLVKRTGEKVFLECVQDMDHENMFWYRQDPGLGLRLIYFSYDVKMKEKGDIPEGYSVSREKKERFSLILESASTNQTSMYLCASSLVGAFTGELFFGEGSRLTVL.

This clone appeared a few times. V and J are TRBV28 and TRBJ2-1; no definite D call. CDR3 length equals 11 residues. V lost 3 bases and J lost 7, with 4 bases in between. The germline V gene encodes CDR1 MDHEN and CDR2 SYDVKM. CDR3 protein: CASSLWNEQFF. CDR3 bases: TGTGCCAGCAGTTTGTGGAATGAGCAGTTCTTC. The variable domain in full, completed from reference TRBV28 and TRBJ2-1, reads DVKVTQSSRYLVKRTGEKVFLECVQDMDHENMFWYRQDPGLGLRLIYFSYDVKMKEKGDIPEGYSVSREKKERFSLILESASTNQTSMYLCASSLWNEQFFGPGTRLTVL.

This clone has only a few counts. The chain couples TRBV19 to TRBJ1-5; TRBD1 is a possible D gene (5 bases). CDR1 is LNHDA and CDR2 is SQIVND in the germline V gene (reference sequence). There are 13 residues in the CDR3. Trimming took off 0 bases at V and 6 bases at J, with 6 bases between the two ends. The CDR3 here is CASSIERGQPQHF. In nucleotides, the CDR3 is TGTGCCAGTAGTATAGAAAGGGGTCAGCCCCAGCATTTT.

V gene TRBV18 combines with J gene TRBJ2-1; TRBD2 matches at 9 bases. CDR1 and CDR2 (germline): KGHSH, LQKENI. The CDR3 has 17 amino acids. V trimming: 3 bases; J trimming: 8 bases; junction bases outside the gene matches: 14. The CDR3 sequence is CASSPRGPSGISDEQFF. In DNA, the CDR3 is TGTGCCAGCTCACCTCGGGGGCCTAGCGGGATCAGCGATGAGCAGTTCTTC. Filled out from reference TRBV18 and TRBJ2-1, the complete variable domain reads NAGVMQNPRHLVRRRGQEARLRCSPMKGHSHVYWYRQLPEEGLKFMVYLQKENIIDESGMPKERFSAEFPKEGPSILRIQQVVRGDSAAYFCASSPRGPSGISDEQFFGPGTRLTVL.

The chain recombines TRBV6-5 with TRBJ1-5, with TRBD1 identical over 11 bases. The CDR3 contains 14 residues. Germline CDR1 is MNHEY and CDR2 is SVGAGI. Trimming took 6 bases from V and 8 from J; bases not matched to a gene: 6. The chain's CDR3 is CASSSGTGGKPQHF. The DNA of the CDR3 is TGTGCCAGCAGCTCCGGGACAGGGGGGAAGCCCCAGCATTTT.

The chain is built from TRBV19 and TRBJ2-2; 9 nucleotides align to TRBD1. CDR1 and CDR2 from the germline V gene are LNHDA and SQIVND (reference sequence). The CDR3 is 15 residues long. V shed 4 bases and J 4 bases; nucleotides not matched to a gene: 4. CDR3 nucleotide sequence: TGTGCCAGTAGTAATGGACAGGGGTTCACCGGGGAGCTGTTTTTT. It specifies CASSNGQGFTGELFF.

The V call is TRBV6-4, the J call TRBJ1-5; no definite D call. CDR3 length equals 14 residues. V was pared by 9 bases and J by 0 bases, with 12 bases between. Germline CDR1 MRHNA, CDR2 SNTAGT. This chain's CDR3 is CASGGGYSNQPQHF. The CDR3 nucleotides read TGTGCCAGTGGAGGTGGATATAGCAATCAGCCCCAGCATTTT.

V gene TRBV2 combines with J gene TRBJ1-6, with D hard to call. The V end was cut by 2 bases, the J end by 11 bases, with 4 bases between. CDR3 length: 11 residues. Germline V gene sequence: CDR1 SNHLY, CDR2 FYNNEI. CDR3 loop: CASSEQTPLHF. In DNA, the CDR3 is TGTGCCAGCAGTGAACAGACACCCCTCCACTTT.

The chain uses TRBV7-9 and TRBJ2-7; D is unclear. In germline, CDR1 is SEHNR, CDR2 FQNEAQ (reference sequence). The length of the CDR3 is 14 residues. The V and J ends lost 5 bases and 0 bases respectively, with 11 bases between them. CDR3 sequence reads: CASSPTVGSYEQYF. Here the CDR3 DNA reads TGTGCCAGCAGCCCAACGGTCGGCTCCTACGAGCAGTACTTC.

The gene calls are TRBV29-1 and TRBJ2-7; D tentatively reads TRBD1 or TRBD2 (8 bases each). CDR3 size: 21 residues. Germline values: CDR1 SQVTM, CDR2 ANQGSEA. Trimming stripped 5 bases from V and 5 bases from J, with 40 bases between. CDR3 protein: CSVQRDRRPGLVMVNRHEQYF. For the CDR3, the DNA is TGCAGCGTTCAAAGGGACAGGAGGCCGGGACTAGTAATGGTTAATAGGCACGAGCAGTACTTC.

The CDR3 reads CATSRRGLGNNEQFF. DNA for the CDR3: TGCGCCACCTCGCGGAGGGGACTGGGCAACAATGAGCAGTTCTTC. The gene calls are TRBV10-1 and TRBJ2-1; TRBD2 might be the D (6 bases). Per the germline V gene, CDR1 is WNHNN and CDR2 is SYGVQD (reference sequence). V shed 10 bases and J shed 5 bases, with 21 bases lying between them. This CDR3 region has 15 residues.

The chain uses TRBV6-5 and TRBJ1-5; D possibly corresponds to TRBD1 (5 bases). The V end lost 10 bases, the J end lost 8 bases, and 24 bases lay between the germline ends. CDR3 length: 15 residues. Germline V gives CDR1 MNHEY, CDR2 SVGAGI. The CDR3 spells CATLSAAGRVEPQHF. The DNA for the CDR3 is TGTGCCACCTTGAGCGCAGCAGGGAGGGTGGAGCCCCAGCATTTT.

This chain joins TRBV7-3 and TRBJ2-1; 8 bases fit TRBD2. Germline V gene sequence: CDR1 SGHTA, CDR2 FQGTGA. Trimming removed 3 bases from V and 0 bases from J; junction bases left unmatched: 16. The CDR3 is made up of 20 amino acids. Here the CDR3 DNA reads TGTGCCAGCAGCTTTCGGGCAAGGGCGTCAAGCGGGAGCTCCTACAATGAGCAGTTCTTC. It specifies CASSFRARASSGSSYNEQFF.

The chain uses TRBV5-1 and TRBJ1-5; tentative D call: TRBD1 (6 bases). V lost 5 bases and J lost 1, with 10 bases in between. CDR1 and CDR2 from the germline V gene are SGHRS and YFSETQ. The CDR3 runs 14 residues. CDR3 region: CASREGESNQPQHF. The DNA of the CDR3 is TGCGCCAGCAGGGAGGGGGAAAGCAATCAGCCCCAGCATTTT. Combining the CDR3 with reference TRBV5-1 and TRBJ1-5 gives the whole variable domain KAGVTQTPRYLIKTRGQQVTLSCSPISGHRSVSWYQQTPGQGLQFLFEYFSETQRNKGNFPGRFSGRQFSNSRSEMNVSTLELGDSALYLCASREGESNQPQHFGDGTRLSIL.

The chain carries TRBV28 and TRBJ1-5, with 7 bases matching TRBD1. V trimming: 3 bases; J trimming: 5 bases; junction bases outside the gene matches: 10. This CDR3 is built from 16 residues. CDR1 and CDR2 (germline): MDHEN, SYDVKM. The CDR3 region is CASSFLSRQGDQPQHF. CDR3 DNA: TGTGCCAGCAGTTTCCTATCACGACAGGGCGATCAGCCCCAGCATTTT.

V is TRBV7-9 and J is TRBJ2-1, with 10 bases lining up with TRBD2. Germline CDR1 and CDR2: SEHNR and FQNEAQ (reference sequence). The CDR3 covers 14 residues. V gave up 4 bases and J gave up 9 bases; unmatched junction bases: 6. The CDR3 loop is CASSSNLAGVEQFF. The CDR3 region has the DNA TGTGCCAGCAGCTCGAATCTAGCGGGAGTTGAGCAGTTCTTC.

In this sample, this clone turned up once. The V call is TRBV27, the J call TRBJ2-3; D may be TRBD2 (6 bases). Trimming left V 5 bases short and J 2 bases short, with 17 bases between. This CDR3 comprises 16 residues. The germline V gene has CDR1 MNHEY and CDR2 SMNVEV (reference sequence). CDR3 amino acids: CASSLRIGGLTDTQYF. For the CDR3, the DNA is TGTGCCAGCAGTCTACGAATCGGGGGTCTCACAGATACGCAGTATTTT.

As to this clone: The junction departs from germline at one end; a sequencing error may be responsible. The J gene is TRBJ2-7, the V gene TRBV7-3; 10 bases line up with TRBD1. Germline V CDR1 and CDR2: SGHTA, FQGTGA. The CDR3 length is 15 residues. The CDR3 loop reads CASSLTGTGDHEQYF. The CDR3 DNA sequence: TGTGCCAGCAGCCTAACCGGGACAGGGGACCACGAGCAGTACTTC.

The chain uses TRBV11-2 and TRBJ1-4; 7 nucleotides line up with TRBD1. V lost 0 bases to trimming and J lost 8 bases; unmatched junction nucleotides: 6. Germline CDR1 and CDR2: SGHAT and FQNNGV. The CDR3 runs 15 residues. CDR3 region: CASSLDTGVGEKLFF. The CDR3 DNA reads TGTGCCAGCAGCTTAGACACAGGGGTCGGGGAAAAACTGTTTTTT.

The gene calls are TRBV28 and TRBJ1-1; D is ambiguous. Trimming pared 11 bases from V and 2 bases from J, leaving 15 bases between. CDR1 and CDR2 (germline): MDHEN, SYDVKM. This CDR3 comprises 13 residues. The CDR3 is CAGGRRPNTEAFF. The CDR3, as DNA: TGTGCCGGTGGGAGGAGGCCTAACACTGAAGCTTTCTTT.

The chain recombines TRBV24-1 with TRBJ2-1; 7 bases map to TRBD1. The V gene's germline CDR1 is KGHDR and CDR2 SFDVKD. The CDR3 is made up of 13 amino acids. V trimming: 4 bases; J trimming: 12 bases; junction bases outside the gene matches: 8. In DNA, the CDR3 is TGTGCCACCAGTGAGACACAGGGGTGGCGGCAGTTCTTC. Protein product: CATSETQGWRQFF.

This sequence joins TRBV7-9 and TRBJ2-1; 9 bases fit TRBD1. The CDR3 sequence is 15 residues long. The germline V gene encodes CDR1 SEHNR and CDR2 FQNEAQ (reference sequence). J gave up 3 bases and V 6 bases, and 6 bases lay outside the gene matches. The CDR3 nucleotides read TGTGCCAGCAGACATACAGGGGGCGTCTACAATGAGCAGTTCTTC. Residues: CASRHTGGVYNEQFF.

The V gene is TRBV28, the J gene TRBJ2-5; the match to TRBD2 covers 8 bases. Germline values: CDR1 MDHEN, CDR2 SYDVKM. This CDR3 has 14 residues. J was trimmed by 1 base and V by 5 bases; bases with no gene match: 3. The CDR3 nucleotides are TGTGCCAGCAGTGTTAGCGGGACCCAAGAGACCCAGTACTTC. This codes for CASSVSGTQETQYF.

This chain connects TRBV5-1 to TRBJ1-4, with 9 nucleotides matching TRBD1. CDR1 and CDR2 from the germline V gene are SGHRS and YFSETQ. V trimming: 4 bases; J trimming: 7 bases; junction bases outside the gene matches: 11. The CDR3 has 16 residues. In DNA, the CDR3 is TGCGCCAGCAGCCAAAACCCGGGACAGGGTGGTGAAAAACTGTTTTTT. As protein: CASSQNPGQGGEKLFF.

The chain joins TRBV7-9 to TRBJ1-2; maybe TRBD1 (5 bases). V was cut by 3 bases and J by 3 bases, with 14 bases left in between. CDR3 length equals 15 residues. The germline gives CDR1 SEHNR, CDR2 FQNEAQ (reference sequence). In DNA form, the CDR3 reads TGTGCCAGCAGCTTGTGGGCCCAGACAGACTATGGCTACACCTTC. Its protein is CASSLWAQTDYGYTF.

This chain joins TRBV4-1 and TRBJ2-3; D remains unclear. This CDR3 is 16 amino acids long. V lost 0 bases and J lost 2, with 12 bases in between. Germline V CDR1 and CDR2: MGHRA, YSYEKL. The CDR3 sequence: CASSQDGSGATDTQYF. The CDR3 region has the DNA TGCGCCAGCAGCCAAGACGGCAGTGGAGCCACAGATACGCAGTATTTT.